One sample yielded the 5 T cell receptor beta chains listed below, sequenced in a study of cytomegalovirus exposure and HLA in healthy donors. The PCR employed 60 Vbeta primers together with 13 Jbeta primers. TCRdb's table, derived via immunoSEQ multiplex PCR, lists solely in-frame clones and lacks some. This table holds more than 40,000 clones. Sequencing used PBMCs. The receptors here all came from a woman between 40 and 55 years old in good health and CMV-seronegative.

The CDR3 nucleotides read TGTGCCAGCACCATTGGAAGAGGCGGCTATGGCTACACCTTC. It translates to CASTIGRGGYGYTF. The rearrangement joins TRBV28 to TRBJ1-2; D remains ambiguous. This CDR3 comprises 14 residues. Trimming stripped 7 bases from V and 4 bases from J, with 16 bases between. Looked up from germline, CDR1 is MDHEN and CDR2 is SYDVKM.

The chain recombines TRBV27 with TRBJ2-2; TRBD2 agrees at 14 bases. The CDR3 contains 17 residues. Per germline, CDR1 MNHEY and CDR2 SMNVEV (reference sequence). V lost 7 bases, J lost 4 bases, and 8 bases stayed unmatched. The DNA for the CDR3 is TGTGCCAGCACGAGACTAGCGGGGGGGCGCGGCACCGGGGAGCTGTTTTTT. Protein product: CASTRLAGGRGTGELFF.

The chain employs TRBV7-6 and TRBJ2-5; TRBD1 might be the D (5 bases). Trimming pared 5 bases from V and 2 bases from J, leaving 15 bases between. CDR3 length equals 15 residues. Per germline, CDR1 SGHVS and CDR2 FNYEAQ. This CDR3 is CASSPIMGPQETQYF. The DNA of the CDR3 is TGTGCCAGCAGCCCGATCATGGGGCCTCAAGAGACCCAGTACTTC.

The V call is TRBV2, the J call TRBJ2-5, with no clear D. With 7 bases removed from V and 3 bases from J, the gap between germline ends came to 12 bases. The CDR3 is 13 residues long. Germline CDR1 is SNHLY and CDR2 is FYNNEI. The CDR3 nucleotides read TGTGCCAGCAAAACTCGAATGGAAGAGACCCAGTACTTC. Protein product: CASKTRMEETQYF.

This chain connects TRBV28 to TRBJ2-4; a weak D match, TRBD2 (6 bases). Trimming removed 5 bases from V and 1 base from J, with 12 bases in between. The CDR3 has 15 amino acids. Germline lookup yields CDR1 MDHEN and CDR2 SYDVKM. CDR3 nucleotides: TGTGCCAGCAGTCTCGGGACTTTCGCCAAAAACATTCAGTACTTC. Protein product: CASSLGTFAKNIQYF.